This T cell receptor (beta chain) was sequenced for a study of cytomegalovirus exposure and HLA in healthy donors. This CDR3 region has 16 residues. Germline values: CDR1 LNHDA, CDR2 SQIVND (reference sequence). Between the trimmed V and J ends, which lost 6 bases and 6 bases, there was a span of 23 bases. 60 Vbeta and 13 Jbeta primers were used in PCR. Repertoires were generated with immunoSEQ multiplex PCR, while TCRdb's copy carries only in-frame clones and drops some. The sample has about 100,000 clones, around 70% seen once. The clonotype was recovered from a man between 40 and 49 years old in good health and CMV-seropositive. The specimen was PBMCs. This chain connects TRBV19 to TRBJ1-1, with D tentatively TRBD1 (6 bases). CDR3 coding DNA: TGTGCCAGTAGCCCGGTACAATCAGGGGCTCGGGCTGAAGCTTTCTTT. Its protein is CASSPVQSGARAEAFF.